The text below deals with one T cell receptor beta chain. Antigen unknown. This CDR3 contains 16 residues. The junction had 8 bases not matched to a gene; V was cut back by 2 bases and J by 5 bases. CDR1 SGDLS and CDR2 YYNGEE come from the germline V gene. The data belong to a study of T cell responses to AZD1222 COVID-19 vaccine. Study summary: The study pooled second doses at about 4 or about 12 weeks.

Study-level points and caveats: Vaccine-associated CD4 TCRs ranged over spike, dominating at 160-218 and 743-854. The reported proportion of spike-specific TCRs targeting unmutated variant regions was nearly half. The donor cohort was predominantly white British with a female majority, and clonal diversity may have been underestimated.

Produced via immunoSEQ multiplex PCR; TCRdb's table is partial and in-frame only. This table has fewer than 150,000 clones, around 88% appearing once. This chain uses TRBV9 with TRBJ2-3; 10 bases fit TRBD2. This sequence was found in an adult in good health. Sequenced here: peripheral blood, sampled on day 0 of AZD1222 vaccination. The CDR3: CASSVRTSGRLDTQYF. DNA of the CDR3: TGTGCCAGCAGCGTCCGGACTAGCGGTCGATTAGATACGCAGTATTTT.